This entry features one T cell receptor (beta chain) sequence. The data were taken from a study of blood T cell repertoires in COVID-19. The overall study: Samples of COVID-19 (acute and convalescent) were obtained from the United States, Italy and Spain. The cDNA or gDNA used as material had been derived from T cells, B-cell-depleted T cells, or PBMCs.

With 6 bases clipped from V and 2 bases from J, the junction kept 6 bases outside the gene matches. The CDR3 extends over 15 amino acids. Germline V CDR1 and CDR2: LNHDA, SQIVND (reference sequence). Some clones are missing from TCRdb's copy, which holds only in-frame ones; the method was immunoSEQ multiplex PCR. Of 270,000 or so clones in the sample, around 81% were seen once. The sequence was obtained from a woman aged 60-75 years with active or convalescent COVID-19. The chain joins TRBV19 to TRBJ1-3, with TRBD1 matching 8 bases. What was sequenced was peripheral blood. This chain's CDR3 is CASSRQGTTGNTIYF. The CDR3 DNA sequence: TGTGCCAGTAGCCGACAGGGGACAACTGGAAACACCATATATTTT. Together with reference TRBV19 and TRBJ1-3, the CDR3 gives the full variable domain: DGGITQSPKYLFRKEGQNVTLSCEQNLNHDAMYWYRQDPGQGLRLIYYSQIVNDFQKGDIAEGYSVSREKKESFPLTVTSAQKNPTAFYLCASSRQGTTGNTIYFGEGSWLTVV.